This T cell receptor (beta chain) was sequenced during a study of T cell responses to AZD1222 COVID-19 vaccine. Sequencing used immunoSEQ multiplex PCR; TCRdb keeps in-frame clones, though not all of them. The repertoire holds tens of thousands of clones, with around 83% as singletons. The sample holds one count of this clone. Its antigen remains unidentified. Study outcomes and limitations: Clonal diversity was possibly underestimated, and white British individuals and females predominated among donors. Baseline serostatus was positive in only six AZD1222 recipients. Spike-spanning, vaccine-associated CD4 TCRs were dominant at 160-218 and 743-854.

The V gene's germline CDR1 is SQVTM and CDR2 ANQGSEA. The CDR3 has 14 residues. With 7 bases removed from V and 5 bases from J, the gap between germline ends came to 20 bases. The sequences come from peripheral blood, collected 28 days after the second AZD1222 dose. This TCR was sampled from an adult who received the AZD1222 COVID-19 vaccine. The gene calls are TRBV29-1 and TRBJ1-2; D is perhaps TRBD1 (5 bases). This chain's CDR3 is CSAGGTAWPYGYTF. CDR3 DNA sequence: TGCAGCGCCGGAGGGACTGCCTGGCCGTATGGCTACACCTTC.